The T cell receptor beta chain described here comes from a study of T cell responses to AZD1222 COVID-19 vaccine. V lost 3 bases to trimming and J lost 6 bases; unmatched junction nucleotides: 11. Per germline, CDR1 MNHEY and CDR2 SMNVEV (reference sequence). CDR3 length: 16 amino acids. The data were produced by immunoSEQ multiplex PCR, yet TCRdb's version contains in-frame clones alone and is incomplete. The table records 120,000 or so clones, more than 90% of them present only once. This chain joins TRBV27 and TRBJ1-2, with 9 nucleotides matching TRBD1. Sequencing was performed on peripheral blood, taken 28 days after the second AZD1222 dose. The TCR sequence derives from an adult who received the AZD1222 COVID-19 vaccine. The CDR3 loop reads CASSFPQGAPSHGYTF. CDR3 nucleotide sequence: TGTGCCAGCAGTTTCCCACAGGGGGCCCCCTCGCATGGCTACACCTTC.